The 7 T cell receptor beta chains reported below all come from one sample, sequenced in a study of T cells and Merkel cell carcinoma outcomes. Profiled with immunoSEQ multiplex PCR; TCRdb holds only in-frame clones, not every one. Of around 8,900 clones detected, 80% to 85% appear once; the ten largest clones hold around 2.4%. The sequencing input was tumor tissue from Merkel cell carcinoma. These receptors originate from a human donor with Merkel cell carcinoma.

The chain has TRBV5-4 and TRBJ1-1; no reliable D call. The V end lost 8 bases, the J end lost 4 bases, and 21 bases lay between the germline ends. This CDR3 is 15 amino acids long. Germline V gene sequence: CDR1 SGHNT, CDR2 YYREEE (reference sequence). This CDR3 reads CASSPPGVAGTEAFF. CDR3 nucleotides: TGTGCCAGTAGCCCCCCAGGCGTCGCGGGCACTGAAGCTTTCTTT.

As concerns this clone: The germline gene is not matched at one end of the junction; a read error may be the cause. The genes are TRBV6-4 and TRBJ1-1, with D uncertain. CDR3 length: 14 residues. CDR1 MRHNA and CDR2 SNTAGT come from the germline V gene. DNA for the CDR3: TGTGCCAGCAGTAACTCGGGGTACAGAGGTGAAGCTTTCTTT. This encodes CASSNSGYRGEAFF.

The chain is built from TRBV5-1 and TRBJ1-3; D ambiguous. V dropped 0 bases and J dropped 3 bases, with 4 bases sitting between them. Germline CDR1 and CDR2: SGHRS and YFSETQ. The length of the CDR3 is 13 residues. The CDR3 protein is CASSLDNGNTIYF. The CDR3 DNA is TGCGCCAGCAGCTTGGACAATGGAAACACCATATATTTT.

This clone was counted between two and nine times. The CDR3 coding sequence is TGTGCCAGCAGTGAGGGTTCGATCCAGCATTTT. This gives the protein CASSEGSIQHF. V is TRBV2 and J is TRBJ1-5, with unresolved D. CDR1 is SNHLY, CDR2 FYNNEI, per germline. The CDR3 runs to 11 residues. The germline V and J ends were trimmed by 3 bases and 12 bases, with 9 bases remaining between them. Using reference TRBV2 and TRBJ1-5 for the parts outside the CDR3, the full variable domain is EPEVTQTPSHQVTQMGQEVILRCVPISNHLYFYWYRQILGQKVEFLVSFYNNEISEKSEIFDDQFSVERPDGSNFTLKIRSTKLEDSAMYFCASSEGSIQHFGDGTRLSIL.

The chain carries TRBV28 and TRBJ1-3, with a possible D match to TRBD1 (5 bases). V was trimmed by 3 bases and J by 0 bases, leaving 9 bases between them. Germline values: CDR1 MDHEN, CDR2 SYDVKM. This CDR3 comprises 15 residues. The CDR3 bases are TGTGCCAGCAGTTTTGGGGGTAGCTCTGGAAACACCATATATTTT. Translating it yields CASSFGGSSGNTIYF.

V is TRBV5-4 and J is TRBJ1-1; possible D gene TRBD1, 5 bases. V lost 4 bases and J lost 5, with 9 bases in between. Germline V gene data show CDR1 as SGHNT and CDR2 as YYREEE (reference sequence). The CDR3 totals 12 residues. The CDR3 region is CASSQGLTEAFF. The CDR3 DNA reads TGTGCCAGCAGCCAGGGATTGACTGAAGCTTTCTTT.

The gene calls are TRBV6-5 and TRBJ2-5, with 7 bases that match TRBD1. This CDR3 contains 15 residues. Unmatched junction bases numbered 6, after V lost 0 bases and J lost 5 bases. Germline V lookup: CDR1 MNHEY, CDR2 SVGAGI. The CDR3 is CASSYSIGGRETQYF. CDR3 nucleotide sequence: TGTGCCAGCAGTTACTCCATAGGGGGCCGGGAGACCCAGTACTTC.